These 17 T cell receptor beta chains came from one sample sequenced in a study of T cells expressing NK-cell markers (TCRdb year 2020). Libraries came from 5' RACE. The instrument was an Illumina HiSeq 2000. After TCRdb reprocessed the reads, each CDR3 protein sequence was kept as one row, without DNA. The table for this sample records about 460,000 distinct CDR3 sequences. The biggest ten clones account for approximately 1.5% of the sample. Sequenced material: blood T cells: a sorted CD56 or NKG2C T cell subset, CD4+ or CD8+ T cells, or bulk PBMC T cells (not recorded which). Receptors were obtained from a woman in her fifties or sixties in good health. Donor details come from another sample of the same person, matched by shared clones.

The CDR3 protein is CASRPQGLSSYEQYF. This sequence joins TRBV12-3 or TRBV12-4 and TRBJ2-7; TCRdb designates TRBD1, a call that cannot be tested without DNA. The CDR3 spans 15 residues.

The V call is TRBV6-5, the J call TRBJ1-2; TCRdb's D call, TRBD1, is unchecked because there is no DNA. CDR1 and CDR2 from the germline V gene are MNHEY and SVGAGI. The CDR3 loop spans 17 amino acids. Here the CDR3 reads CASSRDRAKGLGYGYTF.

The chain joins TRBV3-1 to TRBJ1-2. CDR1 is LGHDT and CDR2 is YNNKEL in the germline V gene (reference sequence). The CDR3 runs 14 residues. CDR3: CASSSLSGNYGYTF.

The chain couples TRBV30 to TRBJ2-2; no DNA is available, so the TRBD2 call from TCRdb remains unchecked. The CDR3 covers 14 residues. CDR1 is GTSNPN and CDR2 is SVGIG in the germline V gene (reference sequence). The CDR3 here is CAWRGPQFTGELFF.

The J gene is TRBJ2-7, the V gene TRBV5-1. This CDR3 is 13 amino acids long. Looked up from germline, CDR1 is SGHRS and CDR2 is YFSETQ. CDR3: CASSWVLMDEQYF. The full variable domain, completed using reference TRBV5-1 and TRBJ2-7, is KAGVTQTPRYLIKTRGQQVTLSCSPISGHRSVSWYQQTPGQGLQFLFEYFSETQRNKGNFPGRFSGRQFSNSRSEMNVSTLELGDSALYLCASSWVLMDEQYFGPGTRLTVT.

This CDR3 is CASSARVQLSGNTIYF. The rearrangement links TRBV12-3 or TRBV12-4 to TRBJ1-3; absent DNA, TCRdb's TRBD1 call cannot be checked. The CDR3 totals 16 residues.

The chain links TRBV11-2 to TRBJ1-2; TCRdb returns TRBD1, unconfirmable since there is no DNA. This CDR3 comprises 16 residues. Germline CDR1 and CDR2: SGHAT and FQNNGV. CDR3 sequence reads: CASSSLSGPTNYGYTF.

This chain joins TRBV20-1 and TRBJ2-3; TCRdb calls TRBD1, which cannot be checked without DNA. Germline-derived CDR1 and CDR2 are DFQATT and SNEGSKA (reference sequence). The CDR3 spans 16 residues. CDR3 sequence: CSASHGTRKNTDTQYF.

The rearrangement uses TRBV3-1 and TRBJ2-2. Germline CDR1 is LGHDT and CDR2 is YNNKEL (reference sequence). The CDR3 covers 14 residues. The CDR3 here is CASRISSDTGELFF.

This chain links TRBV6-5 with TRBJ2-7; checking the TCRdb D call of TRBD1 is not possible without DNA. The germline V gene encodes CDR1 MNHEY and CDR2 SVGAGI. The CDR3 loop spans 13 amino acids. CDR3 sequence: CASSRGTGGEQYF.

This rearrangement joins TRBV14 to TRBJ1-1; checking the TCRdb D call of TRBD1 is not possible without DNA. Germline lookup yields CDR1 SGHDN and CDR2 FVKESK. The CDR3 has 14 residues. The CDR3 is CASSRGTILDKAFF.

The CDR3 reads CSARDRGNRGVGYTF. The V and J genes are TRBV20-1 and TRBJ1-2; TCRdb returns TRBD1, unconfirmable since there is no DNA. The CDR3 loop spans 15 amino acids. In germline, CDR1 is DFQATT, CDR2 SNEGSKA (reference sequence).

This chain uses TRBV7-9 with TRBJ1-1; TCRdb reports TRBD1, a call that lacks DNA to check it against. Looked up from germline, CDR1 is SEHNR and CDR2 is FQNEAQ (reference sequence). This CDR3 region has 15 residues. This CDR3 is CASSYRGTPDAEAFF.

V gene TRBV5-1 combines with J gene TRBJ2-3; TCRdb calls TRBD2, which cannot be checked without DNA. From germline, CDR1 is SGHRS and CDR2 YFSETQ. CDR3 size: 17 residues. CDR3: CASTTGQGSGSTDTQYF.

The CDR3 spells CASSDYKGSPLHF. The V gene is TRBV2, the J gene TRBJ1-6. The CDR3 sequence is 13 residues long. The germline V gene has CDR1 SNHLY and CDR2 FYNNEI.

J is TRBJ2-3 and V is TRBV5-6; the TCRdb call, TRBD2, lacks DNA for checking. Germline lookup yields CDR1 SGHDT and CDR2 YYEEEE. This CDR3 has 18 amino acids. This chain's CDR3 is CASSLSLAGVPHTDTQYF.

The V gene is TRBV20-1, the J gene TRBJ2-1; TCRdb returns TRBD2, unconfirmable since there is no DNA. This CDR3 comprises 16 residues. Germline V gene sequence: CDR1 DFQATT, CDR2 SNEGSKA (reference sequence). The CDR3 region is CSATRGIAGDYNEQFF.